What follows describes a single T cell receptor beta chain. The antigen is unknown. The sample originates from a study of CXCR3-negative and CXCR3-positive naive CD8 T cells. Study-wide results and limits: For CXCR3-positive naive cells, TRB CDR3s were more hydrophobic than those of CXCR3-negative naive cells.

Libraries were UMI-labeled 5' RACE TRB cDNA. TCRdb re-called the 5' RACE reads and gives one entry per CDR3 protein, without DNA. This sample contains approximately 83,000 distinct CDR3 sequences. Germline V CDR1 and CDR2: SQVTM, ANQGSEA. There are 15 residues in the CDR3. The TCR sequence derives from a human donor in good health. Some clones in this sample may be carry-over from other donors' samples. Sample: naive CXCR3- CD8+ T cells from blood. Subset reported: CD45RO-CCR7+CD27+CD95- naive CD8+ T cells lacking CXCR3 (TNR3-). This chain uses TRBV29-1 with TRBJ2-2. CDR3 loop: CSVEDGVTTTGELFF.